This TCR beta chain was found in a study of blood T cell repertoires in COVID-19. Repertoires were generated with immunoSEQ multiplex PCR, while TCRdb's copy carries only in-frame clones and drops some. The data hold almost 250,000 clones, with around 86% observed a single time. Patients of the Seattle cohort, enrolled during active infection, were followed longitudinally. The sample comprised peripheral blood. The TCR comes from a woman over 75 with COVID-19, enrolled during active disease.

Here the CDR3 DNA reads TGTGCCACCAGTGACACAGGCTACCAGCCCCAGCATTTT. This encodes CATSDTGYQPQHF. This chain joins TRBV24-1 and TRBJ1-5; D perhaps matches TRBD1 (5 bases). Germline V gene lookup returns CDR1 KGHDR and CDR2 SFDVKD. This CDR3 spans 13 amino acids. Trimming shortened V by 4 bases and J by 7 bases, and 10 bases separated the two germline ends.